This TCR beta chain comes out of a study of cytomegalovirus exposure and HLA in healthy donors. Study findings and constraints: Reports described diagnosis of cytomegalovirus status by the classifier as highly specific and sensitive. Based on reports, TCR beta sequences accurately predicted HLA-A and HLA-B alleles for most subjects.

The CDR3 length is 15 residues. Germline V gene data show CDR1 as SGHAT and CDR2 as FQDESV (reference sequence). Trimming stripped 5 bases from V and 3 bases from J, with 13 bases between. A remark on this clone: Its target is unknown.

This PCR relied on a set of 60 Vbeta primers and 13 Jbeta primers. Method: immunoSEQ multiplex PCR; TCRdb's copy keeps in-frame clones and lacks some. In the table there are about 180,000 clones, roughly 80% of which are singletons. This receptor was identified in a boy younger than 10 in good health and CMV-seronegative. Sequencing was done on a sample of PBMCs. The rearrangement uses TRBV11-1 and TRBJ2-2; a weak D match, TRBD1 (5 bases). CDR3 bases: TGTGCCAGCAGCCAAATGTTAGGGGACACCGGGGAGCTGTTTTTT. Amino acids: CASSQMLGDTGELFF.